This T cell receptor (beta chain) derives from a study of cytomegalovirus exposure and HLA in healthy donors. General study results and limits: In a later analysis, across HLA loci, associated TCR counts were highest for DRB1, lowest for HLA-C. Rare sequences made up most TCRs, while some public TCRs were found in many donors. In an earlier analysis, most TCR beta V segments were productive about 87% or about 30% of the time.

Comment on this clone: Its antigen is undetermined.

This PCR relied on a set of 60 Vbeta primers and 13 Jbeta primers. The method was immunoSEQ multiplex PCR; TCRdb's version includes in-frame clones alone and lacks a portion of them. The sample holds 140,000 or so clones; 80% are singletons and the top ten take just over 4.5%. Sequences were obtained from PBMCs. The sequence was obtained from a man between 40 and 49 years old in good health and CMV-seronegative.

In DNA form, the CDR3 reads TGCGCCAGCAGCCCGGGTGGGAATGAGCAGTTCTTC. It encodes CASSPGGNEQFF. V is TRBV5-1 and J is TRBJ2-1; D remains ambiguous. V dropped 4 bases and J dropped 7 bases, with 9 bases sitting between them. The CDR3 consists of 12 residues. Germline assignment: CDR1 SGHRS and CDR2 YFSETQ.